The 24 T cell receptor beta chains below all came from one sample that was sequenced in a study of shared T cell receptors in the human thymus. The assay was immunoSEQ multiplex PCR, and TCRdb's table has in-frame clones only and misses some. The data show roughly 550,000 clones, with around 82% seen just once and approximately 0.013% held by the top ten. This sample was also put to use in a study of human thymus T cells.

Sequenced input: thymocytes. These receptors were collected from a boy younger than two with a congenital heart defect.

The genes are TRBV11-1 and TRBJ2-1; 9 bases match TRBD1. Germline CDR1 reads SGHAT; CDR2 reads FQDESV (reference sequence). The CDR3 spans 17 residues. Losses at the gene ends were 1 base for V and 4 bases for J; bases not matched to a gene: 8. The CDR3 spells CASSLGDRDRDYNEQFF. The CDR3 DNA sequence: TGTGCCAGCAGCTTAGGAGACCGGGACAGGGATTACAATGAGCAGTTCTTC.

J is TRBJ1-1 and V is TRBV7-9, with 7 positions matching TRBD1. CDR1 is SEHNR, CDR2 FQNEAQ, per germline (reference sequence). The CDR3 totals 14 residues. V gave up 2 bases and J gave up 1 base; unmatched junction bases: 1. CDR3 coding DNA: TGTGCCAGCAGCTTAAAGGGGGCGAACACTGAAGCTTTCTTT. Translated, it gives CASSLKGANTEAFF.

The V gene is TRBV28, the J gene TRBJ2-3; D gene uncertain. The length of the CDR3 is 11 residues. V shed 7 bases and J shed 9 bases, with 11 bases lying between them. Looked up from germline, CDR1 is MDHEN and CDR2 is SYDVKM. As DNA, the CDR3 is TGTGCCAGCACCTTCGAGAGAACGCAGTATTTT. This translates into CASTFERTQYF.

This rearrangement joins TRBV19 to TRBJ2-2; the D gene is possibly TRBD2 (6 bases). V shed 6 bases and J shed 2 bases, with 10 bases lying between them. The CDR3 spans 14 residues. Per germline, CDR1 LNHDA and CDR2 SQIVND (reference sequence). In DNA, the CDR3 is TGTGCCAGTAGGGAGGGGATTAACACCGGGGAGCTGTTTTTT. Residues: CASREGINTGELFF.

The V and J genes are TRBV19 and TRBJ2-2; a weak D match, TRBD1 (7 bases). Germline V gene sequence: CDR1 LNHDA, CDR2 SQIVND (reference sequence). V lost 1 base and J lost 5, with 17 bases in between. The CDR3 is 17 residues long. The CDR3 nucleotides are TGTGCCAGTAGTATAGCGTCAAAGGGGGCGGGAACCGGGGAGCTGTTTTTT. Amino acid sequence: CASSIASKGAGTGELFF.

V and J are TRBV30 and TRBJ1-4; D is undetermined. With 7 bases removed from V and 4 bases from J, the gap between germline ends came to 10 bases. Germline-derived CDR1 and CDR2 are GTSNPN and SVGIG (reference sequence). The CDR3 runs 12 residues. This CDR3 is CALTEDNEKLFF. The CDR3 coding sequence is TGTGCCTTAACAGAAGATAATGAAAAACTGTTTTTT.

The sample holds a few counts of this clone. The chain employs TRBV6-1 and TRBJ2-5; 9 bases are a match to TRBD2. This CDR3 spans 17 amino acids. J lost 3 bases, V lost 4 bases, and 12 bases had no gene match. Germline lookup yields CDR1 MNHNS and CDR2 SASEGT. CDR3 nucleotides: TGTGCCAGCAGTGTCCCGGGAGCTAGCGGGACCGAAGAGACCCAGTACTTC. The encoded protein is CASSVPGASGTEETQYF.

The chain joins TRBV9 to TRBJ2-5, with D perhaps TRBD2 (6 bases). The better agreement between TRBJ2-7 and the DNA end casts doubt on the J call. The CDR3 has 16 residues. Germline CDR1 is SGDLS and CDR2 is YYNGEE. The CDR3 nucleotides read TGTGCCAGCAGCCCAGGTTGGTCTAGCGAAACTTACGAGCAGTACTTC. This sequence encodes CASSPGWSSETYEQYF.

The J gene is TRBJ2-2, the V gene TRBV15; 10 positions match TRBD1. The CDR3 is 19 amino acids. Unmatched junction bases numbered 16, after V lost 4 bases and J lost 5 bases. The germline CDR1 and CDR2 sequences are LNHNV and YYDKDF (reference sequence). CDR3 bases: TGTGCCACCAGCACCCCAGGAACTGCGGGACAGGGGTGGACCGGGGAGCTGTTTTTT. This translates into CATSTPGTAGQGWTGELFF.

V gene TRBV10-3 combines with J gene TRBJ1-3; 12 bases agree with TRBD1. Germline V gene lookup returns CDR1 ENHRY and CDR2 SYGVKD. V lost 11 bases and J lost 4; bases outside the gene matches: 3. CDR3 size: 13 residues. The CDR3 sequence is CAVGQGAGNTIYF. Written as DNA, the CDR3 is TGTGCCGTGGGACAGGGGGCCGGAAACACCATATATTTT.

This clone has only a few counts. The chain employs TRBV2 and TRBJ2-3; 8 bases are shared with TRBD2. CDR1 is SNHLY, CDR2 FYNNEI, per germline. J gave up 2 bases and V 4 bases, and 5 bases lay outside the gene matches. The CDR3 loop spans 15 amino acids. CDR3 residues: CASSARAGATDTQYF. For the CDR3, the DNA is TGTGCCAGCAGTGCCCGAGCGGGAGCCACAGATACGCAGTATTTT.

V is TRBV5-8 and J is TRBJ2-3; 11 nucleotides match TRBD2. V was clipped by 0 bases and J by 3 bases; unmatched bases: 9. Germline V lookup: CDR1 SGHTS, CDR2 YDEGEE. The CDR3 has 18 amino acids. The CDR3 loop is CASSLVRRASGRTDTQYF. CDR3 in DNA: TGTGCCAGCAGCTTGGTCCGTAGGGCTAGCGGGAGGACAGATACGCAGTATTTT.

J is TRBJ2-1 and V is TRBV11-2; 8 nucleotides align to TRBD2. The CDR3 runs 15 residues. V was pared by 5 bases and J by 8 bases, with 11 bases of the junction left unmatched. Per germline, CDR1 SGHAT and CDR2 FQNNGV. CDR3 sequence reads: CASSRGFAGGHEQFF. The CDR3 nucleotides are TGTGCCAGCAGCAGGGGGTTCGCGGGGGGACATGAGCAGTTCTTC.

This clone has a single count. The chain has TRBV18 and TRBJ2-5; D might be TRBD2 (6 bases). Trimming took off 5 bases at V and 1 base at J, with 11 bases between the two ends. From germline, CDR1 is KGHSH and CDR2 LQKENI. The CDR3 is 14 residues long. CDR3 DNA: TGTGCCAGCTCAGCGGGATCGCTCCAAGAGACCCAGTACTTC. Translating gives CASSAGSLQETQYF.

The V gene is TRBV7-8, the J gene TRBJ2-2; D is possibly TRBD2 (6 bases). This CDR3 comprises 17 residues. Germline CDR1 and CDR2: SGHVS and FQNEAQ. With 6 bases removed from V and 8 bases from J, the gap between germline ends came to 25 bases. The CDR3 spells CASSRAGGTKHGGELFF. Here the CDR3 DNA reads TGTGCCAGCAGTCGAGCGGGTGGGACGAAACACGGAGGGGAGCTGTTTTTT.

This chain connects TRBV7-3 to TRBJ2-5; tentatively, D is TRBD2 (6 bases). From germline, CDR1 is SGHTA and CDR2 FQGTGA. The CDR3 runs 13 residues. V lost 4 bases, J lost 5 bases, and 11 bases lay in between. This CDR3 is CASSSGGGETQYF. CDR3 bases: TGTGCCAGCAGCTCCGGGGGTGGGGAGACCCAGTACTTC.

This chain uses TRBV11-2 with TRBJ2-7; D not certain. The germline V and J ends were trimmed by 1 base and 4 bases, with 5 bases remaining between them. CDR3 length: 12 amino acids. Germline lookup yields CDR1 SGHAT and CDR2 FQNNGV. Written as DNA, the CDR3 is TGTGCCAGCAGCTTAGTCTTATACGAGCAGTACTTC. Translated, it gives CASSLVLYEQYF.

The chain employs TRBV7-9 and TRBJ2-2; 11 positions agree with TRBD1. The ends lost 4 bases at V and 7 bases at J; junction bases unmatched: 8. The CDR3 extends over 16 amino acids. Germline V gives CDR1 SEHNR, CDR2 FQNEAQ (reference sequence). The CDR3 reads CASSCLRDRGIGELFF. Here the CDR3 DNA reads TGTGCCAGCAGCTGTCTCCGGGACAGGGGGATCGGGGAGCTGTTTTTT. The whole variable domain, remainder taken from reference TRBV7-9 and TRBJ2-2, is DTGVSQNPRHKITKRGQNVTFRCDPISEHNRLYWYRQTLGQGPEFLTYFQNEAQLEKSRLLSDRFSAERPKGSFSTLEIQRTEQGDSAMYLCASSCLRDRGIGELFFGEGSRLTVL.

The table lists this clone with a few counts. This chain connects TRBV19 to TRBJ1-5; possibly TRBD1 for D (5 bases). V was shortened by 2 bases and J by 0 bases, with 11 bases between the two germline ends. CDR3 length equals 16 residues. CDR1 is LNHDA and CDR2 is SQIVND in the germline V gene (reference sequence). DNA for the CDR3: TGTGCCAGTAGTATAAAGGGGAAGGATAGCAATCAGCCCCAGCATTTT. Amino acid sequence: CASSIKGKDSNQPQHF.

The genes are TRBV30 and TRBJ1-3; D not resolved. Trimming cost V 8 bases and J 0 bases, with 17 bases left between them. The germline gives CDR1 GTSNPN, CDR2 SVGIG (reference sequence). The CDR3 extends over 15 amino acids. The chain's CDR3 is CAGILRGPSGNTIYF. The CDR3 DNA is TGTGCCGGAATACTCCGGGGTCCCTCTGGAAACACCATATATTTT.

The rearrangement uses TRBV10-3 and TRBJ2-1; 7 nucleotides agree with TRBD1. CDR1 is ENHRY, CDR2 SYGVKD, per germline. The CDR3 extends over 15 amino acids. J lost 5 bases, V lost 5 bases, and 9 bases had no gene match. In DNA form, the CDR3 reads TGTGCCATCAGTCCCCTCGGACAGGCCGACAATGAGCAGTTCTTC. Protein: CAISPLGQADNEQFF.

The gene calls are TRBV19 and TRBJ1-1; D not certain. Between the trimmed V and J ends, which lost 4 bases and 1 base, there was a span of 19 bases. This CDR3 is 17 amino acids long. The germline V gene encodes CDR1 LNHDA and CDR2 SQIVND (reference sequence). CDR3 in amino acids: CASSTALAPGKNTEAFF. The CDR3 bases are TGTGCCAGTAGTACCGCTTTGGCTCCGGGGAAGAACACTGAAGCTTTCTTT.

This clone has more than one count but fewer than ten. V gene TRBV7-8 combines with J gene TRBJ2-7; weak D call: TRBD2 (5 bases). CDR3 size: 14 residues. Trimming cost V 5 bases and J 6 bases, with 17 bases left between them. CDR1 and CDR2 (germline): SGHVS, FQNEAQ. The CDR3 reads CASSPRAGAGEQYF. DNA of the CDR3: TGTGCCAGCAGCCCCCGGGCCGGCGCGGGCGAGCAGTACTTC.

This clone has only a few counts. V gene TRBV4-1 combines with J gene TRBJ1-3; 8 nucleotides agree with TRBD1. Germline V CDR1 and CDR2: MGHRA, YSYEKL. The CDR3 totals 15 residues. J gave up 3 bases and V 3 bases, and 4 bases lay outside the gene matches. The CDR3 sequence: CASSHQGAYGNTIYF. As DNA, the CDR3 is TGCGCCAGCAGCCATCAGGGGGCATATGGAAACACCATATATTTT.